This T cell receptor beta chain is drawn from a study of cytomegalovirus exposure and HLA in healthy donors. Points from the study as a whole: The classifier reportedly diagnosed cytomegalovirus status with high specificity and sensitivity. The Asian-associated ancestry cluster reportedly had fewer N-insertions than the approximately 630-donor mean in a later analysis.

V lost 6 bases and J 4 bases, leaving 13 bases between the germline ends. Germline V gives CDR1 MNHEY, CDR2 SMNVEV (reference sequence). The length of the CDR3 is 14 residues. Comment on this clone: The antigen is undetermined.

Sampled while nominally healthy, donors likely had unrecorded immune exposures. PCR used 60 Vbeta primers and 13 Jbeta primers. Repertoires were generated with immunoSEQ multiplex PCR, while TCRdb's copy carries only in-frame clones and drops some. Here the sample spans 150,000 to 200,000 clones, about 88% being singletons. Sequencing used PBMCs. The chain links TRBV27 to TRBJ1-5; TRBD1 is a possible D gene (5 bases). This TCR was recovered from a woman between 18 and 29 years old in good health and CMV-seronegative. The CDR3 spells CASRGGLRNQPQHF. In DNA form, the CDR3 reads TGTGCCAGCAGGGGGGGGTTACGGAATCAGCCCCAGCATTTT.